This T cell receptor (beta chain) was documented in a study of control samples from healthy donors and cancer patients. Here immunoSEQ multiplex PCR was the method, and the copy in TCRdb shows in-frame clones only, minus some. This table holds around 100,000 clones, about 91% found once. The sample consisted of blood. This clonotype was obtained from a young man in good health.

CDR3 protein: CASRMESGYGYTF. The CDR3, as DNA: TGTGCCAGCAGGATGGAGTCCGGCTATGGCTACACCTTC. This chain uses TRBV2 with TRBJ1-2; D is unclear. CDR3 length: 13 amino acids. Trimming cost V 6 bases and J 4 bases, with 12 bases left between them. The V gene's germline CDR1 is SNHLY and CDR2 FYNNEI.